What follows describes a single T cell receptor (beta chain). Its target is unknown. CDR3 length: 15 amino acids. Per germline, CDR1 SGHAT and CDR2 FQNNGV. V dropped 1 base and J dropped 7; count of bases not matched to a gene: 10. These data belong to a study of OX40 agonist ivuxolimab in advanced cancers. About the research overall: Dose-escalation patients had hepatocellular carcinoma, melanoma, renal cell or head and neck cancer.

Broader study findings: Clonal expansion among partial responders at 0.1-3.0 mg/kg ranked near the lowest.

TCRdb's copy holds only in-frame clones and misses some; the assay was immunoSEQ multiplex PCR. The sample has 67,000 or so clones, approximately 90% seen once. This sequence was found in an adult with an advanced solid tumor such as melanoma, head and neck, liver or kidney cancer. The chain joins TRBV11-2 to TRBJ2-7, with 7 bases lining up with TRBD1. The material was CD4+ or CD8+ T cells sorted from blood, obtained in a trial of the OX40 agonist ivuxolimab. The CDR3 sequence: CASSLVLTGMGEQYF. CDR3 bases: TGTGCCAGCAGCTTAGTACTGACAGGGATGGGGGAGCAGTACTTC.